Given below is one T cell receptor beta chain in context. Its antigen is as yet unknown. The sample belongs to a study of CXCR3-negative and CXCR3-positive naive CD8 T cells. Libraries were UMI-labeled 5' RACE TRB cDNA. TCRdb re-called the 5' RACE reads; one entry per CDR3 protein, DNA not given. The table gives some 47,000 distinct CDR3 sequences; the top ten clones make up 0.55% to 0.6% of it. The CDR3 is 18 residues long. Germline loops: CDR1 SEHNR, CDR2 FQNEAQ (reference sequence). General study findings and limits: CXCR3 levels fell partly with cryopreservation; most assays relied on fresh PBMCs. CXCR3-negative naive cells had less hydrophobic TRB CDR3s than did CXCR3-positive naive cells. Naive CXCR3-negative and CXCR3-positive cells had similar TRBV-TRBJ usage; memory differed. In both naive subsets diversity was comparably high, whereas memory CD8+ cells showed much lower diversity.

The sequenced material came from naive CXCR3+ CD8+ T cells from blood. Subset in this sample: CD45RO-CCR7+CD27+CD95- naive CD8+ T cells expressing CXCR3 (TNR3+). This sequence was found in a human donor in good health. Some clones in this sample may be carry-over from other donors' samples. The chain employs TRBV7-9 and TRBJ2-2; TCRdb's D call, TRBD1, is unchecked because there is no DNA. CDR3: CASSLDPGQGTGTGELFF.